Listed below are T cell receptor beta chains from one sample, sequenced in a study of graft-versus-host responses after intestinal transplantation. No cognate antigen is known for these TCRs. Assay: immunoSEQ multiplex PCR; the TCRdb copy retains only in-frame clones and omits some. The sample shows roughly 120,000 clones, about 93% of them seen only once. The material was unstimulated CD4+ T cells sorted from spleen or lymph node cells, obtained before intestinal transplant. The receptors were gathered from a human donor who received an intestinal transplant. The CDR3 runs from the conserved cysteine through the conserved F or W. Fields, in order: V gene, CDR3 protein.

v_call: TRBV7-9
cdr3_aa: CASTPGLGHLEVFF

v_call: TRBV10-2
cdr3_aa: CASSELKAGGPVDTQYF

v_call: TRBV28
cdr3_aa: CASSSGTNPFF

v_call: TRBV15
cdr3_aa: CATSPGTPSSYNEQFF

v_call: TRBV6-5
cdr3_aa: CASRYTDTQYF

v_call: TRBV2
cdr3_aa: CASSESRQGGMSYGYTF

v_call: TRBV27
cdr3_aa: CASSSAGRNQPQHF

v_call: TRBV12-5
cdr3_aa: CASTHKRDLSEQYF

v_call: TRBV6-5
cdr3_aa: CASGWGATNEKLFF

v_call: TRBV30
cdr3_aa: CAWSRDLDQPQHF

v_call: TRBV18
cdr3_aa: CASSPGLAGDRGGTDTQYF